These T cell receptor beta chains were read from a single sample in a study of OX40 agonist ivuxolimab in advanced cancers. Profiled with immunoSEQ multiplex PCR; TCRdb holds only in-frame clones, not every one. The data contain approximately 110,000 clones, 85% to 95% of them singletons. The sample was CD4+ or CD8+ T cells sorted from blood, taken in a trial of the OX40 agonist ivuxolimab. All receptors derive from an adult with an advanced solid tumor such as melanoma, head and neck, liver or kidney cancer. Both conserved end residues are part of each CDR3. The order of the fields is V gene, D gene, CDR3 protein. The D gene is left open where the match is weak.

TRBV19 | - | CASQKDQTYNEQFF
TRBV2 | TRBD2 | CASRTSGPYEQYF
TRBV18 | - | CASSPERRFDYGYTF
TRBV7-8 | TRBD2 | CASSGGLAGGEQYF
TRBV5-1 | - | CASSLGENTEAFF
TRBV7-6 | - | CASSPQVVLNEQFF
TRBV30 | TRBD1 | CAGGTGNTEAFF
TRBV7-9 | - | CASGPPTAYEQYF
TRBV15 | - | CATSRERAGASGNTIYF
TRBV28 | TRBD1 | CASSLQGAQGGAFF
TRBV11-2 | - | CASSFGTTHSNQPQHF
TRBV29-1 | - | CSVPKTSSATEAFF
TRBV5-1 | - | CASSLDGPGELFF
TRBV5-1 | TRBD1 | CASSLGGQGYNEQFF
TRBV4-1 | - | CASSQDPAGAF
TRBV6-5 | - | CASSYKGFGGNTIYF
TRBV7-9 | TRBD2 | CASSPANGGTYNEQFF
TRBV28 | - | CASSLGGDTQYF
TRBV5-1 | - | CASSNDGSNQPQHF
TRBV7-2 | - | CASSLVGGGDTEAFF
TRBV18 | - | CASSLTDGMGTEAFF
TRBV6-5 | - | CASTDTQYF
TRBV28 | - | CASSLPGEDTEAFF
TRBV5-1 | - | CASSKGQPYLQETQYF
TRBV19 | TRBD1 | CASTTDRGNYGYTF
TRBV6-1 | - | CASSEAGGRNTEAFF
TRBV7-9 | - | CASSSGRDGGEAFF
TRBV15 | TRBD2 | CATSRDRTSGSVWPYEQYF
TRBV19 | - | CASSIRDPGVGYTF
TRBV19 | TRBD2 | CASSLGGSSYNEQFF
TRBV5-5 | - | CASSLSGAGGYTF
TRBV5-8 | TRBD1 | CASSGGTGDREGGYTF
TRBV7-2 | TRBD1 | CASSFDRGPYGYTF